These 9 T cell receptor beta chains share one sample of origin, sequenced in a study of identical twins. MiXCR was run by TCRdb on the 5' RACE reads, yielding one entry per CDR3 protein. The repertoire holds roughly 250,000 distinct CDR3 sequences, with 11% to 15% as singletons. Material: memory (CD45RO+) T cells sorted from blood. These receptors all come from a woman younger than 35 in good health.

This clonotype was picked up a small number of times. This chain uses TRBV29-1 with TRBJ1-5; D unclear. From germline, CDR1 is SQVTM and CDR2 ANQGSEA. There are 12 residues in the CDR3. Trimming took 4 bases from V and 11 from J, leaving 15 bases between them. The CDR3 DNA sequence: TGCAGCGTTGGGCAGGACGGCAGGTCCCAGCATTTT. Its translation: CSVGQDGRSQHF.

This rearrangement joins TRBV6-6 to TRBJ2-7; TRBD1 is a possible D gene (5 bases). This CDR3 region has 12 residues. Between the trimmed V and J ends, which lost 5 bases and 2 bases, there was a span of 7 bases. The V gene's germline CDR1 is MNHNY and CDR2 SVGAGI (reference sequence). This CDR3 reads CASSTRAYEQYF. CDR3 nucleotides: TGTGCCAGCAGTACCAGGGCCTACGAGCAGTACTTC.

In this sample, this clonotype turned up a few times. The chain recombines TRBV29-1 with TRBJ2-7; D gene unclear. The CDR3 sequence is 13 residues long. Germline V gives CDR1 SQVTM, CDR2 ANQGSEA. Between the trimmed V and J ends, which lost 6 bases and 1 base, there was a span of 13 bases. CDR3 region: CSVRSDSSYEQYF. CDR3 coding DNA: TGCAGCGTCAGGTCCGACTCGTCCTACGAGCAGTACTTC.

This sequence joins TRBV11-2 and TRBJ2-2; weak D call: TRBD1 (5 bases). The CDR3 length is 15 residues. Germline loops: CDR1 SGHAT, CDR2 FQNNGV. V shed 7 bases and J shed 0 bases, with 12 bases lying between them. Here the CDR3 reads CASKSAGTNTGELFF. CDR3 sequence (DNA): TGTGCCAGCAAGTCTGCAGGGACGAACACCGGGGAGCTGTTTTTT. The variable domain in full, completed from reference TRBV11-2 and TRBJ2-2, reads EAGVAQSPRYKIIEKRQSVAFWCNPISGHATLYWYQQILGQGPKLLIQFQNNGVVDDSQLPKDRFSAERLKGVDSTLKIQPAKLEDSAVYLCASKSAGTNTGELFFGEGSRLTVL.

The rearrangement joins TRBV4-3 to TRBJ2-4; either TRBD1 or TRBD2 may supply D (5 bases each). Trimming removed 2 bases from V and 9 bases from J, with 14 bases in between. From germline, CDR1 is LGHNA and CDR2 YSLEER. The CDR3 has 14 residues. In DNA, the CDR3 is TGCGCCAGCAGCCAAAGGGTAGGGGACGGCATTCAGTACTTC. It is translated as CASSQRVGDGIQYF.

There are a few counts of this clonotype. CDR3 DNA sequence: TGCAGTGCTAGTGCTAGCGGGAGTCTGAGCGAGCAGTACTTC. It codes for CSASASGSLSEQYF. This chain links TRBV20-1 with TRBJ2-7, with TRBD2 identical over 10 bases. The germline gives CDR1 DFQATT, CDR2 SNEGSKA (reference sequence). The CDR3 runs 14 residues. The V segment lost 3 bases and the J segment 6 bases; nucleotides outside the gene matches: 8.

The J gene is TRBJ2-1, the V gene TRBV5-1, with D possibly TRBD2 on 6 matching bases. This CDR3 region has 12 residues. CDR1 SGHRS and CDR2 YFSETQ come from the germline V gene. Trimming shortened V by 5 bases and J by 10 bases, and 13 bases separated the two germline ends. CDR3 protein: CASSLLAREQFF. In DNA form, the CDR3 reads TGCGCCAGCAGTCTCCTAGCGAGAGAGCAGTTCTTC.

The rearrangement links TRBV4-3 to TRBJ2-5, with no clear D. V was cut by 2 bases and J by 1 base, with 5 bases left in between. This CDR3 has 13 residues. Germline loops: CDR1 LGHNA, CDR2 YSLEER. Written as DNA, the CDR3 is TGCGCCAGCAGCCAATTCCTCCAAGAGACCCAGTACTTC. Its translation is CASSQFLQETQYF.

V is TRBV12-3 or TRBV12-4 and J is TRBJ1-2, with TRBD1 matching over 9 bases. V lost 6 bases and J lost 3; bases outside the gene matches: 5. This CDR3 region has 14 residues. The CDR3 reads CASRPRQGDYGYTF. DNA of the CDR3: TGTGCCAGCAGGCCAAGACAGGGGGACTATGGCTACACCTTC.